This T cell receptor beta chain was captured by sequencing in a study of T cells in Graves' hyperthyroidism and ophthalmopathy. Study-level points and caveats: By a 13 V-J model, ophthalmopathy was set apart from stable hyperthyroidism.

The source material, RNA transcripts, was used to amplify TCR beta CDR3 regions. The TCR CDR3 first-round RT-PCR relied on the HTBI primer set. TCRdb independently ran MiXCR on the multiplex PCR reads; one entry per CDR3 protein. This table has over 500,000 distinct CDR3 sequences, 15% to 20% appearing once. This CDR3 is 17 amino acids long. V dropped 1 base and J dropped 0 bases, with 14 bases sitting between them. The germline V gene encodes CDR1 SGHRS and CDR2 YFSETQ. This clonotype was seen ten or more times. Its antigen is undetermined. The study based diagnoses on clinical symptoms, serum thyroxine and TRAb, thyroid ultrasound and orbital computed tomography. PBMCs stemmed from about 9.7 ml fresh peripheral blood.

The clonotype comes from a woman under 30 with Graves' ophthalmopathy. Sequenced sample: blood. The chain has TRBV5-1 and TRBJ2-1, with D perhaps TRBD1 or TRBD2 (5 bases each). The CDR3 DNA is TGCGCCAGCAGCTTGACCGGGACGGAGAGCTCCTACAATGAGCAGTTCTTC. Amino acid sequence: CASSLTGTESSYNEQFF.